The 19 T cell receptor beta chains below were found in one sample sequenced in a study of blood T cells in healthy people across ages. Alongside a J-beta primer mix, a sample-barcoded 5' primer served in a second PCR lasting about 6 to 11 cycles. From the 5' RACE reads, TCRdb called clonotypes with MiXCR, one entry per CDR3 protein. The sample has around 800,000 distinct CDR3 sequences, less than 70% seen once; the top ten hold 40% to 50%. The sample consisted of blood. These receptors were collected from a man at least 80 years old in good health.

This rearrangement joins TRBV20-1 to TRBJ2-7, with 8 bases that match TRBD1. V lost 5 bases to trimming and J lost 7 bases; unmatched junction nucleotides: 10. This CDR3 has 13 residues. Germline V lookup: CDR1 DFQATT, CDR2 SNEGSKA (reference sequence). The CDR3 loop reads CSASFHGQGEQYF. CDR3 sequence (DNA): TGCAGTGCTTCCTTTCACGGACAGGGTGAGCAGTACTTC.

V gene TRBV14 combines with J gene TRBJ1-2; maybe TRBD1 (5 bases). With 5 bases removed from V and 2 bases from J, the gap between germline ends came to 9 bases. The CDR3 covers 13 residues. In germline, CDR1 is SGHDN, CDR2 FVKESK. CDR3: CASSAGKNYGYTF. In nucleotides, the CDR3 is TGTGCCAGCAGCGCAGGGAAAAACTATGGCTACACCTTC. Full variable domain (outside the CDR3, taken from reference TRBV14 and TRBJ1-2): EAGVTQFPSHSVIEKGQTVTLRCDPISGHDNLYWYRRVMGKEIKFLLHFVKESKQDESGMPNNRFLAERTGGTYSTLKVQPAELEDSGVYFCASSAGKNYGYTFGSGTRLTVV.

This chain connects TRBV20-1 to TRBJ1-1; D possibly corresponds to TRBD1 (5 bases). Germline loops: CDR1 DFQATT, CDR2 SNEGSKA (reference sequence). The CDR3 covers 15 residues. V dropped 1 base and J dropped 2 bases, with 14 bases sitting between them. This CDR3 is CSARAPTEKNTEAFF. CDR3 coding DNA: TGCAGTGCTAGAGCTCCGACAGAGAAAAACACTGAAGCTTTCTTT.

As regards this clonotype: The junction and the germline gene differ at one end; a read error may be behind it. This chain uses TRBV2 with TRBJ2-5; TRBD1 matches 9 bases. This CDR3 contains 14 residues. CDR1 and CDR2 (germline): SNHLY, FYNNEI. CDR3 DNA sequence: TGTGCCAGCAGTGCGGGACAGGGCCAAGAGCCCCAGTACTTC. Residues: CASSAGQGQEPQYF.

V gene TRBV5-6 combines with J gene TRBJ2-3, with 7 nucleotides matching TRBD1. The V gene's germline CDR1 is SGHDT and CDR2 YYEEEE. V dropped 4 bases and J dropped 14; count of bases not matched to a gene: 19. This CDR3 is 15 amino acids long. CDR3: CASSRQGDEHRYAYF. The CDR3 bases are TGTGCCAGCAGCCGACAGGGCGATGAGCACAGATACGCGTATTTT. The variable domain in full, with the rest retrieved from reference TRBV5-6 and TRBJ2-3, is DAGVTQSPTHLIKTRGQQVTLRCSPKSGHDTVSWYQQALGQGPQFIFQYYEEEERQRGNFPDRFSGHQFPNYSSELNVNALLLGDSALYLCASSRQGDEHRYAYFGPGTRLTVL.

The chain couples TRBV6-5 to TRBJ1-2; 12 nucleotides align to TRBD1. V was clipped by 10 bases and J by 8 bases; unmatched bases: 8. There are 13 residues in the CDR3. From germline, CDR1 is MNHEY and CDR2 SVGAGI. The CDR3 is CATMGQGAPGYTF. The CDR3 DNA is TGTGCCACCATGGGACAGGGGGCGCCCGGCTACACCTTC.

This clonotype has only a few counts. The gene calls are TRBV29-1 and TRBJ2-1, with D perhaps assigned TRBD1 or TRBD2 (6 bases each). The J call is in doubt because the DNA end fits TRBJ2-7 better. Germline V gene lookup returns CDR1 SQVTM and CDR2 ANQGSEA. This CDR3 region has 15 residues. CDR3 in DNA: TGCAGCGTTGCGGGTACCGGGGGCTCCTACAATGAGCAGTACTTC. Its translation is CSVAGTGGSYNEQYF.

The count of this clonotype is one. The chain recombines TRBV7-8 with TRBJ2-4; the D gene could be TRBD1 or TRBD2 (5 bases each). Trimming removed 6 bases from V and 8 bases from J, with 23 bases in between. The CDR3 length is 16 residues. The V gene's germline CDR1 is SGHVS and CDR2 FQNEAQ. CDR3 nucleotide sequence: TGTGCCAGCAGAACGGGACCGGAAACCTTCCCGGACATTCAGTACTTC. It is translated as CASRTGPETFPDIQYF.

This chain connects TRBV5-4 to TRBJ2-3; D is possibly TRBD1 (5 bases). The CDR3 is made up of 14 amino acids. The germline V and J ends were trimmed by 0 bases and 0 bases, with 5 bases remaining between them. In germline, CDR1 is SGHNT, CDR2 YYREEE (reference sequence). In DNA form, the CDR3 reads TGTGCCAGCAGCTTGGACAGGAGCACAGATACGCAGTATTTT. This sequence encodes CASSLDRSTDTQYF.

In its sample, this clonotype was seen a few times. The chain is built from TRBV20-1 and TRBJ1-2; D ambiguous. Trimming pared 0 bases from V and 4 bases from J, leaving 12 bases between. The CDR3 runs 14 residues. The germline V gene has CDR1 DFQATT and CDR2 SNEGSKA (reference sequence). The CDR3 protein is CSARDGVATYGYTF. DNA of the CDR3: TGCAGTGCTAGAGATGGCGTAGCGACCTATGGCTACACCTTC.

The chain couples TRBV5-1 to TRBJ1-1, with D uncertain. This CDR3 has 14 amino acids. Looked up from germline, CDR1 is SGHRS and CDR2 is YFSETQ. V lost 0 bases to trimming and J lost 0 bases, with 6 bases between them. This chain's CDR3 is CASSLADLNTEAFF. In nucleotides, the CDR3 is TGCGCCAGCAGCTTGGCGGATTTGAACACTGAAGCTTTCTTT.

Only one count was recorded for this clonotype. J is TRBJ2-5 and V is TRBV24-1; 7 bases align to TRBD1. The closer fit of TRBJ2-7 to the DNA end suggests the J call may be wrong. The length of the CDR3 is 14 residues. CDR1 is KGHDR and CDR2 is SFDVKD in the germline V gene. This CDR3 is CATSDGDRVGEQYF. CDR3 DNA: TGTGCCACCAGTGACGGCGACAGGGTCGGCGAGCAGTACTTC.

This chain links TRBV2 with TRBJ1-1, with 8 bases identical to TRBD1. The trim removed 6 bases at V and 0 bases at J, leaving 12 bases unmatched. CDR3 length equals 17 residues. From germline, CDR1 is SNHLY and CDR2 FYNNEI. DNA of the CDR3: TGTGCCAGCAGGGACAGGGTTTGGGGAGTAGTGAACACTGAAGCTTTCTTT. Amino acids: CASRDRVWGVVNTEAFF.

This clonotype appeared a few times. The chain's CDR3 is CSAPTGTSGIYEQYF. CDR3 bases: TGCAGTGCTCCTACCGGGACTAGCGGGATATACGAGCAGTACTTC. V is TRBV20-1 and J is TRBJ2-7; TRBD2 matches 13 bases. V gave up 5 bases and J gave up 4 bases; unmatched junction bases: 8. Germline lookup yields CDR1 DFQATT and CDR2 SNEGSKA (reference sequence). This CDR3 is built from 15 residues.

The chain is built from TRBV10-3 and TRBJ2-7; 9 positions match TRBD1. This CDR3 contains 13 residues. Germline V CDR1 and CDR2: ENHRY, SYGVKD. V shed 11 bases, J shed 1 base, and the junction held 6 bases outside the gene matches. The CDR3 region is CAVKGQGSYEQYF. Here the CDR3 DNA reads TGTGCCGTAAAGGGACAGGGATCCTACGAGCAGTACTTC.

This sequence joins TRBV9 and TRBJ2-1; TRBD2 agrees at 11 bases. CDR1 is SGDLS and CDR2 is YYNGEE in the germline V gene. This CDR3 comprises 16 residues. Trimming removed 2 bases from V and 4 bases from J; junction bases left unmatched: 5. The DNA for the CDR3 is TGTGCCAGCAGCGTCCGGAGACTAGCGGGATACAATGAGCAGTTCTTC. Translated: CASSVRRLAGYNEQFF.

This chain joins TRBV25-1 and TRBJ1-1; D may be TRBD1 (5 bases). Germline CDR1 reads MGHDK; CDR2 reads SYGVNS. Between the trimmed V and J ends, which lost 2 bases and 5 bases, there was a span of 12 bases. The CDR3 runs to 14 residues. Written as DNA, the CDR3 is TGTGCCAGCAGTGAAGGGGGAGGTGTTACTGAAGCTTTCTTT. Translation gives CASSEGGGVTEAFF.

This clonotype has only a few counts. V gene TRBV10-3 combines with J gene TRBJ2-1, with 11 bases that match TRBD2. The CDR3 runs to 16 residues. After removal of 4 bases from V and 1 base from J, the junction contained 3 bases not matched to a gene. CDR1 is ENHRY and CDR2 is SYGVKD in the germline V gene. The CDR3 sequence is CAISGTSGLSYNEQFF. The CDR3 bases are TGTGCCATCAGTGGGACTAGCGGGCTTTCCTACAATGAGCAGTTCTTC.

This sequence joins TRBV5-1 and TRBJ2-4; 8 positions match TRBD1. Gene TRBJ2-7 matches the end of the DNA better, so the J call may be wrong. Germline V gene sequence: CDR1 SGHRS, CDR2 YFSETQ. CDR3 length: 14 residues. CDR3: CASSLGQVTYEQYF. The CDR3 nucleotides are TGCGCCAGCAGCCTGGGACAGGTGACCTACGAGCAGTACTTC.